This TCR beta chain was retrieved from a study of blood T cell repertoires in COVID-19. Study-level background: Spain, Italy and the United States supplied samples that represented acute and convalescent COVID-19.

J gave up 4 bases and V 0 bases, and 6 bases lay outside the gene matches. CDR1 and CDR2 (germline): SGHDN, FVKESK. The CDR3 is made up of 17 amino acids. Assay: immunoSEQ multiplex PCR; the TCRdb copy retains only in-frame clones and omits some. Here the sample spans roughly 200,000 clones, 83% being singletons. V gene TRBV14 combines with J gene TRBJ2-3, with 11 bases lining up with TRBD2. This sequence originates from a woman aged 25-40 years with COVID-19, enrolled during active disease. The specimen sequenced was peripheral blood. The CDR3 DNA follows: TGTGCCAGCAGCCAAGATCTCGGGACTAGCGGCTCAGATACGCAGTATTTT. Its translation: CASSQDLGTSGSDTQYF. Full variable domain (rest looked up from reference TRBV14 and TRBJ2-3): EAGVTQFPSHSVIEKGQTVTLRCDPISGHDNLYWYRRVMGKEIKFLLHFVKESKQDESGMPNNRFLAERTGGTYSTLKVQPAELEDSGVYFCASSQDLGTSGSDTQYFGPGTRLTVL.